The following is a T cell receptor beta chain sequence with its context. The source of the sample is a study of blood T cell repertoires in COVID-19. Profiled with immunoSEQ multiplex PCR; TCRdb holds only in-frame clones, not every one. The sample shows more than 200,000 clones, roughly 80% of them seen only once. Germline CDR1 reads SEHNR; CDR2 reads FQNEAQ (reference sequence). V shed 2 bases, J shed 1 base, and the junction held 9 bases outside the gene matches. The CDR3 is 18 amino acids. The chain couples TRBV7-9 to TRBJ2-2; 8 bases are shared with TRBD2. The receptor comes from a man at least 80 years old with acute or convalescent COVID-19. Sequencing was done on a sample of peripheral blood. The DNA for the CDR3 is TGTGCCAGCAGCTTATGGGTAGCGGGATACCTGAACACCGGGGAGCTGTTTTTT. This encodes CASSLWVAGYLNTGELFF.